The T cell receptor (beta chain) described here comes from a study of Tregs in tolerant kidney transplant recipients. This clone was counted only a few times. The length of the CDR3 is 15 residues. CDR1 LNHDA and CDR2 SQIVND come from the germline V gene (reference sequence). V lost 4 bases and J lost 7; bases outside the gene matches: 8. Libraries were prepared by immunoSEQ multiplex PCR; TCRdb keeps only in-frame clonotypes and omits some of them. The sample holds about 240,000 clones, roughly 84% seen once. Material: CD4+ T cells from blood. The origin of this receptor is a human donor in good health. V and J are TRBV19 and TRBJ2-4, with 9 bases lining up with TRBD2. CDR3 protein: CASSSGRGFVNIQYF. The CDR3 DNA is TGTGCCAGTAGTAGCGGGAGGGGGTTTGTTAACATTCAGTACTTC.